This T cell receptor (beta chain) was sequenced during a study of blood T cell repertoires in COVID-19. For the study at large: The analysed material was cDNA or gDNA that came from T cells, B-cell-depleted T cells, or PBMCs.

CDR1 and CDR2 from the germline V gene are ENHRY and SYGVKD. The CDR3 length is 13 residues. The ends were cut back, 2 bases at V and 1 base at J, with 5 bases in the middle. Some clones are missing from TCRdb's copy, which holds only in-frame ones; the method was immunoSEQ multiplex PCR. The table shows about 230,000 clones, with 81% occurring only once. This TCR was sampled from a woman of 80 years or more with COVID-19, enrolled during active disease. The sample comprised peripheral blood. The gene calls are TRBV10-3 and TRBJ1-1; D not resolved. The DNA of the CDR3 is TGTGCCATCAGTGAGGACTGGAACACTGAAGCTTTCTTT. Protein product: CAISEDWNTEAFF.